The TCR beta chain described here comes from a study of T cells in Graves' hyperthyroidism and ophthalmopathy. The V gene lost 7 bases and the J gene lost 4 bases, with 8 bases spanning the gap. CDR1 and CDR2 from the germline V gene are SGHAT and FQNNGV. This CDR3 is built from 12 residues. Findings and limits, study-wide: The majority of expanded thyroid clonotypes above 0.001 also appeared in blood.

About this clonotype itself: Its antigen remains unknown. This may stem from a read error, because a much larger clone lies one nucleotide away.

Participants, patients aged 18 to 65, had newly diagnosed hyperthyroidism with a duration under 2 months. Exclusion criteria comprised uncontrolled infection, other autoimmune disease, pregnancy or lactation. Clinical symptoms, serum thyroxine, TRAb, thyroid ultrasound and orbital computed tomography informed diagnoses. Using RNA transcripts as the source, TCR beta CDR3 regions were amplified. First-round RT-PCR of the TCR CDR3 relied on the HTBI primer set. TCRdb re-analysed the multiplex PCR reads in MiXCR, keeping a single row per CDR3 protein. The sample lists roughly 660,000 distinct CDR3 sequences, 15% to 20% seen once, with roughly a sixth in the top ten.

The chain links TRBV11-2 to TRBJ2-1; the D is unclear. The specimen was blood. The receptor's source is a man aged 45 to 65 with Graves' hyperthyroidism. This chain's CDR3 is CASTLAYNEQFF. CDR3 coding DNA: TGTGCCAGCACCTTGGCTTACAATGAGCAGTTCTTC.